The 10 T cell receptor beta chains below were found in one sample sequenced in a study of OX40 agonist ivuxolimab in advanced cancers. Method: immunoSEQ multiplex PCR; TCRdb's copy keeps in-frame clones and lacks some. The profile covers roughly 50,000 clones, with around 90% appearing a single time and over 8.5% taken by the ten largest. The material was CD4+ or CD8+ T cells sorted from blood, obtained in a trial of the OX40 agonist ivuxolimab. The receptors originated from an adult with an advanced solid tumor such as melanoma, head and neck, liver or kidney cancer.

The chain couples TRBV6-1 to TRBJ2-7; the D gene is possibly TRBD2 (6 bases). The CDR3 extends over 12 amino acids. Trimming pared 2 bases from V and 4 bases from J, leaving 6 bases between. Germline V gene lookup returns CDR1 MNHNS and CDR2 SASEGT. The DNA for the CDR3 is TGTGCCAGCAGTGAACGGGGGTACGAGCAGTACGTC. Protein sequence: CASSERGYEQYV.

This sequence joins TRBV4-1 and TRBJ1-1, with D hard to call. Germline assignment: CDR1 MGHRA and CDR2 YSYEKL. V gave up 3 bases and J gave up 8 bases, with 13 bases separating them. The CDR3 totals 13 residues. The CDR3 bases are TGCGCCAGCAGCCATCCCGGTGCGGGGGAAGCTTTCTTT. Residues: CASSHPGAGEAFF.

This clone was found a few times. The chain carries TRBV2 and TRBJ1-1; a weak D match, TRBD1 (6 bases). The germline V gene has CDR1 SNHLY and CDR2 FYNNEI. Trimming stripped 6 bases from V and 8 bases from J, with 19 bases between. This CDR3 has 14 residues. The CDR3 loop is CASRSFPGQEEAFF. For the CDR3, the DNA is TGTGCCAGCAGATCCTTTCCGGGACAAGAAGAAGCTTTCTTT.

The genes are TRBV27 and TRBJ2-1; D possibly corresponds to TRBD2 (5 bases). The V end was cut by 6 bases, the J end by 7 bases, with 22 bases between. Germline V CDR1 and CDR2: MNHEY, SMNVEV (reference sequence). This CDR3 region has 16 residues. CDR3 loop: CASSISELVAVNEQFF. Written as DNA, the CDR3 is TGTGCCAGCAGCATCTCTGAACTAGTTGCTGTGAATGAGCAGTTCTTC.

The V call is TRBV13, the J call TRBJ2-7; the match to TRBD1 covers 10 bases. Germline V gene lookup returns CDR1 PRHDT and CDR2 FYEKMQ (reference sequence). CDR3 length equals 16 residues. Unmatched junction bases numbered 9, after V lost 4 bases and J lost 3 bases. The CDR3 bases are TGTGCCAGCAGCTCTCCCCACGGGACAGGGGACTACGAGCAGTACGTC. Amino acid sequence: CASSSPHGTGDYEQYV.

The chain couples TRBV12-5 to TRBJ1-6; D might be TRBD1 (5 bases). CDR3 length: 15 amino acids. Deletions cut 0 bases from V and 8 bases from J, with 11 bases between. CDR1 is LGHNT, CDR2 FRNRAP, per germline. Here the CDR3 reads CASGLVRGGDSPLHF. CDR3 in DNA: TGTGCTAGTGGTTTGGTACGCGGAGGGGATTCACCCCTCCACTTT.

CDR3 in amino acids: CASSVDRSNTEAFF. CDR3 nucleotides: TGTGCCAGCAGTGTGGACAGGTCGAACACTGAAGCTTTCTTT. V gene TRBV28 combines with J gene TRBJ1-1; 7 bases line up with TRBD1. The CDR3 loop spans 14 amino acids. Unmatched junction bases numbered 4, after V lost 5 bases and J lost 1 base. Germline assignment: CDR1 MDHEN and CDR2 SYDVKM.

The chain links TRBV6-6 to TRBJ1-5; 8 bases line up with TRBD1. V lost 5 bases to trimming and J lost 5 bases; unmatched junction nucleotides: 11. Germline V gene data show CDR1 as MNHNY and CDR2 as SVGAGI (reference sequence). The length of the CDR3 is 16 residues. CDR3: CASSTTPGQDYQPQHF. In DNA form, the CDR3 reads TGTGCCAGCAGTACCACGCCGGGACAGGATTATCAGCCCCAGCATTTT.

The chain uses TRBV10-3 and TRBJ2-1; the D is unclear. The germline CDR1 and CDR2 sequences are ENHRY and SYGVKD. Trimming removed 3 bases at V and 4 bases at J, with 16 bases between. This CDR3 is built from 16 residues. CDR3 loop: CAISEGGIGVYNEQFF. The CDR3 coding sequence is TGTGCCATCAGTGAAGGTGGGATAGGAGTGTACAATGAGCAGTTCTTC.

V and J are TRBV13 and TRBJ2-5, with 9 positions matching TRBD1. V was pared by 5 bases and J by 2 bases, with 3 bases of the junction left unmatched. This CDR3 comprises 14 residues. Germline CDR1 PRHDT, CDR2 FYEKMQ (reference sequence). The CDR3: CASSPDRGQETQYF. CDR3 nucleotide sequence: TGTGCCAGCAGCCCCGACAGGGGGCAAGAGACCCAGTACTTC.